A selection of T cell receptor beta chains follows, all from one sample in a study of T cells in Graves' hyperthyroidism and ophthalmopathy. Each CDR3 protein gets one entry after TCRdb re-called the multiplex PCR reads with MiXCR. The sample shows a few hundred thousand distinct CDR3 sequences, just over 45% of them seen only once. The sample consisted of peripheral blood or thyroid tissue (not recorded which). The source of these receptors is an adult woman with Graves' disease, either hyperthyroidism or ophthalmopathy (not recorded which). The CDR3 runs from the conserved cysteine through the conserved F or W. The D gene is left open where the match is weak. Only some rows state a clone size, as once, few, many or a class for expanded clones.

j_call d_call clone_size v_call cdr3_nt cdr3_aa
TRBJ1-4 NA few TRBV15 TGTGCCACCAGCAGAGATCTGTCCGGCGGGAATGAAAAACTGTTTTTT CATSRDLSGGNEKLFF
TRBJ1-4 NA NA TRBV2 TGTGCCAGCAATCCGCGGGTCCAAAGTGGGGGCAATGAAAAACTGTTTTTT CASNPRVQSGGNEKLFF
TRBJ1-1 NA many TRBV19 TGTGCCAGTAGTAATGAGGGGGGTGATGAAGCTTTCTTT CASSNEGGDEAFF
TRBJ1-3 NA NA TRBV7-2 TGTGCCAGCAGTGAAGCGGGTGGCGACACCATATATTTT CASSEAGGDTIYF
TRBJ1-2 TRBD1 NA TRBV30 TGTGCCTGGAAGCCGGGACAGGAACCGGCTGGCTACACCTTC CAWKPGQEPAGYTF
TRBJ2-5 NA NA TRBV10-3 TGTGCCATCAGCGACGGCTTGGGGGCAACAGAGACCCAGTACTTC CAISDGLGATETQYF
TRBJ1-3 NA NA TRBV25-1 TGTGCCAGCAGTGCTAGTAACAGGGCCTCTGGAAACACCATATATTTT CASSASNRASGNTIYF
TRBJ1-2 NA NA TRBV6-4 TGTGCCAGCAGCTTCCAGGGGCGAGCTAACTATGGCTACACCTTC CASSFQGRANYGYTF
TRBJ1-6 NA many TRBV7-2 TGTGCCAGCAGTCACAGCGCCTATAATTCACCCCTCCACTTT CASSHSAYNSPLHF
TRBJ2-5 NA few TRBV12-3/TRBV12-4 TGTGCCACGGAAGATAGGGTTCCGGAGACCCAGTACTTC CATEDRVPETQYF
TRBJ1-2 TRBD1 many TRBV30 TGTGCCTGGAGTTCGACAGGGCATTATGGCTACACCTTC CAWSSTGHYGYTF
TRBJ2-5 TRBD1 many TRBV20-1 TGCAGTGCTAGAGAATTGGACAGGCCCGAACAGGAGACCCAGTACTTC CSARELDRPEQETQYF
TRBJ1-2 NA many TRBV10-3 TGTGCCATCAGTGAGTCGCTAGGTGATGGCTACACCTTC CAISESLGDGYTF
TRBJ2-7 TRBD1 many TRBV6-1 TGTGCCAGCAGGGGGACAGGGGTGGCCTACGAGCAGTACTTC CASRGTGVAYEQYF
TRBJ2-7 TRBD2 NA TRBV4-1 TGCGCCAGCAGCCAACCTAGCGGGAGGCGTGAGCAGTACTTC CASSQPSGRREQYF
TRBJ2-5 NA few TRBV6-1 TGTACCAGCAGGAAACCGGGCACTCTACAAGAGACCCAGTACTTC CTSRKPGTLQETQYF
TRBJ1-5 NA NA TRBV15 TGTGCCACCAGCAGAGAGAGACAGCCCCAGCATTTT CATSRERQPQHF
TRBJ1-5 NA many TRBV2 TGTGCCAGCACTTGGACAGACAATCAGCCCCAGCATTTT CASTWTDNQPQHF
TRBJ1-5 NA NA TRBV2 NA CASSRTGYEQYFGPAGNQPQHF
TRBJ1-5 TRBD1 once TRBV2 TGTGCCAGCAGTAGGGGGCGGCAGGGCGAGCAGCCCCAGCATTTT CASSRGRQGEQPQHF
TRBJ1-6 NA NA TRBV20-1 TGCAGTGCCCAAATAGCGGCGGGTTCACCCCTCCACTTT CSAQIAAGSPLHF
TRBJ1-1 NA many TRBV6-1 TGTGCCAGCAGTGGAAGGACGTACAGCTCTGAAGCTTTCTTT CASSGRTYSSEAFF
TRBJ1-5 NA NA TRBV7-7 TGTGCCAGCAGTTGGACAGCTAGCAATCAGCCCCAGCATTTT CASSWTASNQPQHF
TRBJ1-2 NA NA TRBV2 TGTGCCAGCAGTGTTGCCAGGGGCTACACCTTC CASSVARGYTF
TRBJ1-2 NA NA TRBV2 TGTGCCGGCAGTGAAGGTCGCCAGGGCTACACCTTC CAGSEGRQGYTF